This passage covers 27 T cell receptor beta chains from one sample sequenced in a study of blood T cell repertoires in COVID-19. The data were produced by immunoSEQ multiplex PCR, yet TCRdb's version contains in-frame clones alone and is incomplete. The sample consists of just over 85,000 clones, nearly 90% of them appearing once. The sequencing input was peripheral blood. These receptors all stem from a man aged 45 to 65 with acute or convalescent COVID-19.

The table lists this clone with a few counts. The CDR3 loop is CASSLIFRGGGSDTQYF. The CDR3 DNA is TGTGCCAGCAGCTTAATCTTTAGGGGGGGCGGCTCAGATACGCAGTATTTT. The gene calls are TRBV7-2 and TRBJ2-3, with a possible D match to TRBD2 (7 bases). The CDR3 consists of 17 residues. Germline-derived CDR1 and CDR2 are SGHTA and FQGNSA. With 2 bases removed from V and 4 bases from J, the gap between germline ends came to 19 bases.

The chain links TRBV30 to TRBJ1-6; tentatively, D is TRBD1 (5 bases). The germline gives CDR1 GTSNPN, CDR2 SVGIG (reference sequence). The CDR3 has 14 amino acids. V was clipped by 2 bases and J by 5 bases, with 10 bases between them. CDR3 amino acids: CAWSQGRNNSPLHF. The CDR3 DNA follows: TGTGCCTGGAGTCAGGGAAGGAATAATTCACCCCTCCACTTT.

The chain combines TRBV18 with TRBJ2-7, with D perhaps TRBD1 (6 bases). Looked up from germline, CDR1 is KGHSH and CDR2 is LQKENI. Deletions cut 3 bases from V and 3 bases from J, with 12 bases between. The CDR3 consists of 14 residues. The DNA of the CDR3 is TGTGCCAGCTCACCCCAAGGGGGTAGCTACGAGCAGTACTTC. It is translated as CASSPQGGSYEQYF. Filled out from reference TRBV18 and TRBJ2-7, the complete variable domain reads NAGVMQNPRHLVRRRGQEARLRCSPMKGHSHVYWYRQLPEEGLKFMVYLQKENIIDESGMPKERFSAEFPKEGPSILRIQQVVRGDSAAYFCASSPQGGSYEQYFGPGTRLTVT.

V gene TRBV11-2 combines with J gene TRBJ2-2; 9 positions agree with TRBD1. Trimming at V came to 1 base and at J to 4 bases, leaving 13 bases not matched to a gene. In germline, CDR1 is SGHAT, CDR2 FQNNGV. This CDR3 has 19 residues. The CDR3 DNA is TGTGCCAGCAGCTTAGTAGGGGCGCCGGGACAGGGTCGCACCGGGGAGCTGTTTTTT. Translated: CASSLVGAPGQGRTGELFF.

The V and J genes are TRBV11-2 and TRBJ2-7; 9 positions agree with TRBD1. There are 16 residues in the CDR3. Germline V gives CDR1 SGHAT, CDR2 FQNNGV. V shed 4 bases and J 4 bases; nucleotides not matched to a gene: 11. The CDR3 sequence is CASSSGPGTGPYEQYF. The CDR3 DNA is TGTGCCAGCAGCTCAGGCCCCGGGACAGGGCCATACGAGCAGTACTTC.

This chain connects TRBV2 to TRBJ1-5; no clear D gene. V lost 2 bases to trimming and J lost 3 bases, with 8 bases between them. CDR3 length equals 14 residues. Per the germline V gene, CDR1 is SNHLY and CDR2 is FYNNEI. The CDR3 loop reads CASSENGLNQPQHF. The CDR3 DNA reads TGTGCCAGCAGTGAAAACGGACTCAATCAGCCCCAGCATTTT.

The chain links TRBV7-9 to TRBJ1-1; no clear D gene. The CDR3 consists of 12 residues. Germline V gives CDR1 SEHNR, CDR2 FQNEAQ (reference sequence). Trimming removed 5 bases from V and 5 bases from J, with 9 bases in between. CDR3 nucleotide sequence: TGTGCCAGCAGCCGAGGGAGGACTGAAGCTTTCTTT. Translating it yields CASSRGRTEAFF.

The V and J genes are TRBV20-1 and TRBJ1-5; 10 bases are shared with TRBD1. J was trimmed by 7 bases and V by 3 bases; bases with no gene match: 6. This CDR3 spans 14 amino acids. CDR1 is DFQATT and CDR2 is SNEGSKA in the germline V gene (reference sequence). The CDR3 loop is CSASRGTGVQPQHF. The DNA for the CDR3 is TGCAGTGCTAGTCGGGGGACAGGGGTGCAGCCCCAGCATTTT.

J is TRBJ2-5 and V is TRBV10-1, with 7 bases that match TRBD1. Germline V gene data show CDR1 as WNHNN and CDR2 as SYGVQD (reference sequence). The CDR3 length is 12 residues. The junction had 3 bases not matched to a gene; V was cut back by 8 bases and J by 3 bases. CDR3 protein: CASLDREETQYF. CDR3 in DNA: TGCGCCAGCCTAGACAGGGAAGAGACCCAGTACTTC.

The chain employs TRBV10-3 and TRBJ1-5; weak D call: TRBD1 (6 bases). The CDR3 spans 15 residues. V was clipped by 6 bases and J by 2 bases, with 14 bases between them. The V gene's germline CDR1 is ENHRY and CDR2 SYGVKD. The CDR3, as DNA: TGTGCCATCAGCCCAGGGGCGGGTGGCAATCAGCCCCAGCATTTT. This codes for CAISPGAGGNQPQHF.

The rearrangement uses TRBV9 and TRBJ2-1; D may be TRBD1 (5 bases). Germline CDR1 and CDR2: SGDLS and YYNGEE. V lost 3 bases and J lost 8, with 15 bases in between. The CDR3 loop spans 14 amino acids. CDR3 DNA sequence: TGTGCCAGCAGCGCCGGGCCTCAGGGCGATGAGCAGTTCTTC. It yields the protein CASSAGPQGDEQFF.

This chain uses TRBV7-3 with TRBJ1-1; D not resolved. With 2 bases removed from V and 1 base from J, the gap between germline ends came to 8 bases. CDR1 is SGHTA and CDR2 is FQGTGA in the germline V gene. The CDR3 runs to 14 residues. This CDR3 reads CASSLGGPNTEAFF. Here the CDR3 DNA reads TGTGCCAGCAGCTTAGGTGGCCCGAACACTGAAGCTTTCTTT.

This clone showed up just once. V usage is TRBV5-1 and J usage is TRBJ1-6; D may be TRBD1 (5 bases). The germline CDR1 and CDR2 sequences are SGHRS and YFSETQ. This CDR3 is built from 15 residues. The ends were cut back, 7 bases at V and 0 bases at J, with 11 bases in the middle. CDR3 sequence (DNA): TGCGCCAGCGCGTTTAGGGGCTCCTATAATTCACCCCTCCACTTT. Encoded protein: CASAFRGSYNSPLHF. The variable domain in full, with the rest retrieved from reference TRBV5-1 and TRBJ1-6, is KAGVTQTPRYLIKTRGQQVTLSCSPISGHRSVSWYQQTPGQGLQFLFEYFSETQRNKGNFPGRFSGRQFSNSRSEMNVSTLELGDSALYLCASAFRGSYNSPLHFGNGTRLTVT.

The chain combines TRBV28 with TRBJ1-6; TRBD1 might be the D (5 bases). There are 14 residues in the CDR3. Between the trimmed V and J ends, which lost 6 bases and 15 bases, there was a span of 21 bases. CDR1 MDHEN and CDR2 SYDVKM come from the germline V gene. CDR3 sequence (DNA): TGTGCCAGCAGAGACCAGACGGGGGACGGGTACCTCCACTTT. This gives the protein CASRDQTGDGYLHF.

The chain combines TRBV3-1 (or the pseudogene TRBV3-2) with TRBJ2-5; 7 bases are a match to TRBD1. This CDR3 is built from 18 residues. Germline assignment: CDR1 LGHDT and CDR2 YNNKEL (reference sequence). Trimming took 1 base from V and 2 from J; bases not matched to a gene: 13. The CDR3: CASSQGKLGTALQETQYF. The CDR3 DNA reads as TGTGCCAGCAGCCAAGGAAAGTTGGGGACAGCCCTACAAGAGACCCAGTACTTC.

V and J are TRBV30 and TRBJ1-2; 7 bases are shared with TRBD1. J lost 8 bases, V lost 3 bases, and 9 bases had no gene match. This CDR3 has 13 residues. Germline CDR1 reads GTSNPN; CDR2 reads SVGIG (reference sequence). The CDR3 DNA reads TGTGCCTGGAGCCAATCCGGGACAGCAGGCTACACCTTC. Protein: CAWSQSGTAGYTF.

The chain links TRBV2 to TRBJ2-3; tentative D call: TRBD1 (6 bases). V was trimmed by 4 bases and J by 2 bases, leaving 19 bases between them. The CDR3 totals 17 residues. The V gene's germline CDR1 is SNHLY and CDR2 FYNNEI. The DNA for the CDR3 is TGTGCCAGCAGTGGGCGCGGACAGATTAGCGTCACAGATACGCAGTATTTT. Translated: CASSGRGQISVTDTQYF.

The chain carries TRBV19 and TRBJ2-6, with 9 bases identical to TRBD1. The CDR3 is 17 residues long. Germline V gene lookup returns CDR1 LNHDA and CDR2 SQIVND (reference sequence). Germline trimming cut 5 bases from V and 2 bases from J; bases unmatched to any gene: 7. This chain's CDR3 is CASSPLDRGTGANVLTF. The CDR3 nucleotides are TGTGCCAGTAGTCCCCTGGACAGGGGAACTGGGGCCAACGTCCTGACTTTC.

The V gene is TRBV4-2, the J gene TRBJ1-3; D not certain. The CDR3 sequence is 15 residues long. V dropped 1 base and J dropped 0 bases, with 7 bases sitting between them. Germline assignment: CDR1 LGHNA and CDR2 YNFKEQ. CDR3 sequence reads: CASSQAKSSGNTIYF. CDR3 bases: TGTGCCAGCAGCCAAGCCAAGAGCTCTGGAAACACCATATATTTT.

Remarks on this clone: Other nucleotide sequences from this sample produce the same CDR3. The chain combines TRBV11-3 with TRBJ1-3, with TRBD1 identical over 8 bases. CDR1 and CDR2 (germline): SGHNT, YENEEA. Losses at the gene ends were 5 bases for V and 4 bases for J; bases not matched to a gene: 7. The CDR3 length is 15 residues. CDR3 coding DNA: TGTGCCAGCAGCCCTGGACAGGGTCCCGGAAACACCATATATTTT. Translating gives CASSPGQGPGNTIYF.

V and J are TRBV9 and TRBJ2-5, with D tentatively TRBD2 (6 bases). The germline V gene has CDR1 SGDLS and CDR2 YYNGEE. V lost 4 bases, J lost 1 base, and 11 bases lay in between. The CDR3 length is 14 residues. CDR3 in DNA: TGTGCCAGCAGCTCGGGACTTCTCCAAGAGACCCAGTACTTC. Its translation: CASSSGLLQETQYF.

V and J are TRBV13 and TRBJ1-5; 11 bases fit TRBD1. The germline V gene encodes CDR1 PRHDT and CDR2 FYEKMQ (reference sequence). V dropped 5 bases and J dropped 6; count of bases not matched to a gene: 3. This CDR3 has 14 amino acids. Here the CDR3 reads CASSLGQGVQPQHF. The CDR3 nucleotides read TGTGCCAGCAGCCTGGGACAGGGGGTTCAGCCCCAGCATTTT.

This chain joins TRBV7-9 and TRBJ1-5, with TRBD1 identical over 8 bases. CDR3 length equals 12 residues. CDR1 is SEHNR and CDR2 is FQNEAQ in the germline V gene (reference sequence). V was pared by 9 bases and J by 7 bases, with 5 bases of the junction left unmatched. CDR3 bases: TGTGCCAGTGGACAGGGACAGCAGCCCCAGCATTTT. This gives the protein CASGQGQQPQHF.

The J gene is TRBJ1-2, the V gene TRBV5-1; D is ambiguous. The CDR3 runs 15 residues. V was cut by 0 bases and J by 4 bases, with 13 bases left in between. Per germline, CDR1 SGHRS and CDR2 YFSETQ. This chain's CDR3 is CASSLAGGLVYGYTF. The CDR3 nucleotides read TGCGCCAGCAGCTTGGCAGGCGGACTAGTCTATGGCTACACCTTC.

The genes are TRBV7-2 and TRBJ1-5, with a tentative D call TRBD1 (5 bases). V was pared by 5 bases and J by 0 bases, with 11 bases between. The CDR3 totals 15 residues. CDR1 is SGHTA and CDR2 is FQGNSA in the germline V gene. CDR3 region: CASSPNRNSNQPQHF. CDR3 nucleotide sequence: TGTGCCAGCAGCCCTAACAGGAATAGCAATCAGCCCCAGCATTTT.

V and J are TRBV29-1 and TRBJ2-7; the D gene is possibly TRBD2 (6 bases). V was cut by 6 bases and J by 4 bases, with 19 bases left in between. CDR1 is SQVTM and CDR2 is ANQGSEA in the germline V gene. The CDR3 contains 14 residues. The CDR3 region has the DNA TGCAGCGTATCCGGACTATATGGGAAATACGAGCAGTACTTC. It codes for CSVSGLYGKYEQYF.

This sequence joins TRBV27 and TRBJ1-2; 7 positions match TRBD1. Germline assignment: CDR1 MNHEY and CDR2 SMNVEV (reference sequence). This CDR3 has 15 residues. V lost 3 bases, J lost 2 bases, and 6 bases stayed unmatched. The DNA for the CDR3 is TGTGCCAGCAGTTTCGATCCAGGGGGGAACTATGGCTACACCTTC. Its translation is CASSFDPGGNYGYTF.